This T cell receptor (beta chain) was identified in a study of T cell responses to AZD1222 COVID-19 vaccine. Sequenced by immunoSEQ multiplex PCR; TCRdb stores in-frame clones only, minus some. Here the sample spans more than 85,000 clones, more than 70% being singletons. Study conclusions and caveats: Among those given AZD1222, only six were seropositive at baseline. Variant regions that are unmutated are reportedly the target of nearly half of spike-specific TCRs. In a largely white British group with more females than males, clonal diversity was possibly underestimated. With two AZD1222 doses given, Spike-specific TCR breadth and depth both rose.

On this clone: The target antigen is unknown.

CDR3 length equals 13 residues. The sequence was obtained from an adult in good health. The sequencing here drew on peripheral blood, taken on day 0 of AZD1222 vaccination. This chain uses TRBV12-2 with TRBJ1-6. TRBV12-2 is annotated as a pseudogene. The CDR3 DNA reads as TGTGCAAGTGGAGGGATAAATAATTCACCCCTCCACTTT. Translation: CASGGINNSPLHF.